One and the same sample provided the 8 T cell receptor beta chains below, sequenced in a study of control samples from healthy donors and cancer patients. Clones were read by immunoSEQ multiplex PCR, and TCRdb kept only the in-frame ones, dropping some. The profile shows 65,000 to 95,000 clones, around 87% of them singletons. Sequenced sample: blood. The receptors were sampled from a man between 50 and 59 years old in good health.

The chain combines TRBV10-1 with TRBJ2-1, with D maybe TRBD2 (6 bases). This CDR3 region has 12 residues. Per the germline V gene, CDR1 is WNHNN and CDR2 is SYGVQD (reference sequence). Trimming removed 0 bases from V and 9 bases from J, with 6 bases in between. The CDR3 protein is CASSESGGEQFF. The CDR3 bases are TGCGCCAGCAGTGAGTCGGGGGGTGAGCAGTTCTTC.

This rearrangement joins TRBV6-4 to TRBJ2-2; the D gene is possibly TRBD2 (6 bases). Per germline, CDR1 MRHNA and CDR2 SNTAGT. This CDR3 is 14 amino acids long. Trimming stripped 5 bases from V and 1 base from J, with 8 bases between. CDR3 loop: CASSTSLNTGELFF. Written as DNA, the CDR3 is TGTGCCAGCAGTACTAGCCTGAACACCGGGGAGCTGTTTTTT.

The chain recombines TRBV4-1 with TRBJ1-1; no clear D gene. Trimming removed 5 bases from V and 4 bases from J, with 11 bases in between. CDR1 MGHRA and CDR2 YSYEKL come from the germline V gene. The CDR3 contains 13 residues. The DNA for the CDR3 is TGCGCCAGCAGCGAAGGACGAATCACTGAAGCTTTCTTT. Translating gives CASSEGRITEAFF.

This chain connects TRBV5-1 to TRBJ2-3; 10 positions match TRBD2. This CDR3 is built from 17 residues. Germline values: CDR1 SGHRS, CDR2 YFSETQ. Trimming removed 0 bases from V and 3 bases from J; junction bases left unmatched: 7. This CDR3 is CASSLAPSGSNTDTQYF. The CDR3 bases are TGCGCCAGCAGCTTGGCCCCTAGCGGGAGTAATACAGATACGCAGTATTTT.

V and J are TRBV12-5 and TRBJ2-3; D tentatively fits TRBD1 or TRBD2 (5 bases each). CDR1 and CDR2 from the germline V gene are LGHNT and FRNRAP. The V and J ends lost 1 base and 6 bases respectively, with 11 bases between them. The CDR3 contains 14 residues. CDR3 sequence: CASGLGGIRDTQYF. CDR3 nucleotides: TGTGCTAGTGGTTTGGGGGGGATCCGGGATACGCAGTATTTT.

V is TRBV4-2 and J is TRBJ1-4; D ambiguous. The CDR3 loop spans 14 amino acids. With 1 base removed from V and 8 bases from J, the gap between germline ends came to 11 bases. Germline values: CDR1 LGHNA, CDR2 YNFKEQ. This CDR3 is CASSQGGIEEKLFF. The CDR3 DNA follows: TGTGCCAGCAGCCAAGGAGGAATTGAGGAAAAACTGTTTTTT.

This clone was seen only once. The chain recombines TRBV6-5 with TRBJ2-1, with 7 bases aligning to TRBD2. Germline V gene lookup returns CDR1 MNHEY and CDR2 SVGAGI. CDR3 length equals 14 residues. V lost 6 bases, J lost 4 bases, and 6 bases stayed unmatched. CDR3 sequence (DNA): TGTGCCAGCAGGAGGGAGGGCGGTTACAATGAGCAGTTCTTC. Residues: CASRREGGYNEQFF.

The chain recombines TRBV7-2 with TRBJ2-1; 7 bases line up with TRBD2. This CDR3 is 15 amino acids long. Germline-derived CDR1 and CDR2 are SGHTA and FQGNSA. J was trimmed by 2 bases and V by 4 bases; bases with no gene match: 5. The CDR3 sequence is CASSSSGTPYNEQFF. The CDR3 DNA sequence: TGTGCCAGCAGCTCCAGCGGGACCCCCTACAATGAGCAGTTCTTC.